A single sample gave rise to the 2 T cell receptor beta chains below, sequenced in a study of identical twins. One entry per CDR3 protein results from TCRdb running MiXCR on the 5' RACE reads. The data hold 350,000 or so distinct CDR3 sequences, with 9% to 15% observed a single time. The same specimen was also included in a second study, on yellow fever vaccine responses in identical twins.

Sequencing was done on a sample of CD8+ T cells sorted from blood. Every receptor here comes from a woman aged 18-29 years in good health.

The chain employs TRBV12-3 or TRBV12-4 and TRBJ2-5; D call uncertain. CDR3 length: 13 residues. Trimming took 6 bases from V and 5 from J, leaving 13 bases between them. CDR3 loop: CASSPGSRETQYF. CDR3 nucleotide sequence: TGTGCCAGCAGCCCCGGATCTAGGGAGACCCAGTACTTC.

This clonotype was seen ten or more times. V is TRBV24-1 and J is TRBJ2-2, with a possible D match to TRBD2 (5 bases). Germline V lookup: CDR1 KGHDR, CDR2 SFDVKD. The CDR3 totals 15 residues. Trimming took off 4 bases at V and 4 bases at J, with 12 bases between the two ends. The CDR3 spells CATSEPSRGTGELFF. CDR3 in DNA: TGTGCCACCAGTGAACCCTCCCGGGGCACCGGGGAGCTGTTTTTT.